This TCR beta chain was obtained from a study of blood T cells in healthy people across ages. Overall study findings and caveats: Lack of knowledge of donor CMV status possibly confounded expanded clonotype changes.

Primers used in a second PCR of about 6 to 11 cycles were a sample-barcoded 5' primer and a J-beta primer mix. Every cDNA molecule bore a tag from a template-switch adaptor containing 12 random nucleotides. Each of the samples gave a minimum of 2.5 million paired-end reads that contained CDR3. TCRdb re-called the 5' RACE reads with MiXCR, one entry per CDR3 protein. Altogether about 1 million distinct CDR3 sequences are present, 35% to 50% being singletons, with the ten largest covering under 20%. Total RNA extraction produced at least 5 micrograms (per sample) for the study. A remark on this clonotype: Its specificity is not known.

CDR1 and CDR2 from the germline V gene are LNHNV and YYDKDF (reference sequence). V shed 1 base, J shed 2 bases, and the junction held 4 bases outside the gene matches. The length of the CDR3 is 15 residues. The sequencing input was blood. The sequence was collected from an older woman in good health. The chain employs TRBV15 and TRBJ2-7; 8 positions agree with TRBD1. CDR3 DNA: TGTGCCACCAGCAGAGCGCAGGGACAGGCCTACGAGCAGTACTTC. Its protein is CATSRAQGQAYEQYF. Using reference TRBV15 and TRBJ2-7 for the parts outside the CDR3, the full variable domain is DAMVIQNPRYQVTQFGKPVTLSCSQTLNHNVMYWYQQKSSQAPKLLFHYYDKDFNNEADTPDNFQSRRPNTSFCFLDIRSPGLGDTAMYLCATSRAQGQAYEQYFGPGTRLTVT.